This T cell receptor beta chain was sequenced during a study of graft-versus-host responses after intestinal transplantation. For the study at large: Transplant types were multivisceral, liver-intestinal, or isolated intestinal. General study findings and limits: The marrow of recipients harbored GvH clones, and ileum or blood showed some of them first. Subjects displaying graft-donor T cell macrochimerism possessed elevated graft-versus-host to host-versus-graft clonal ratios inside allografts.

Germline loops: CDR1 SNHLY, CDR2 FYNNEI. CDR3 length: 13 residues. The V gene lost 3 bases and the J gene lost 4 bases, with 9 bases spanning the gap. TCRdb's copy holds only in-frame clones and misses some; the assay was immunoSEQ multiplex PCR. Among about 9,700 clones listed, roughly a third were seen once. The culture paired roughly 200,000 irradiated violet-dye-labeled stimulators with roughly 200,000 CFSE-labeled responders. Researchers sorted proliferating CFSE-low CD3+CD4+ and CD3+CD8+ responders once the reaction had finished. This specimen consisted of alloreactive CD8+ T cells from a mixed lymphocyte reaction culture, obtained before intestinal transplant. Subset indicated: CFSE-low proliferating T cells sorted from approximately six-day pre-transplant mixed lymphocyte reaction (GvH or HvG direction). This sequence was found in a human patient who received an intestinal transplant. V and J are TRBV2 and TRBJ1-2; D is unresolved. The CDR3 DNA is TGTGCCAGCAGTGACAGTGATCTCTATGGCTACACCTTC. The encoded protein is CASSDSDLYGYTF.